One and the same sample provided the 14 T cell receptor beta chains below, sequenced in a study of T-cell memory formation after mild COVID-19 listed by TCRdb under 2021. The library was produced with 5' RACE. TCRdb shows the sequencer as Illumina NovaSeq 6000. Using fastp at Q25 and MiXCR, TCRdb reprocessed the public reads and kept productive beta chains. Entries are consolidated by CDR3 protein sequence, retaining the most common genes and DNA. The sample table records roughly 450,000 distinct CDR3 sequences; about 20% of these occur just once. The ten most abundant clones make up 10% to 15% of the sample. The sequenced material came from PBMCs or a T cell subset sorted from them (not recorded which). The receptor source for this set is an adult woman who had mild COVID-19 (a few samples of this study predate the infection). The sample titles of this study are shuffled in the database, so cell type and time point are left out; the donor was told from shared clones.

The CDR3, as DNA: TGTGCCAGTAGTATGACTAGCGGGAGGGCCCACGAGCAGTACTTC. Its protein product is CASSMTSGRAHEQYF. The chain couples TRBV19 to TRBJ2-7; 14 bases line up with TRBD2. In germline, CDR1 is LNHDA, CDR2 SQIVND (reference sequence). The junction had 3 bases not matched to a gene; V was cut back by 3 bases and J by 5 bases. The length of the CDR3 is 15 residues.

This clonotype has more than one count but fewer than ten. The rearrangement joins TRBV30 to TRBJ2-7, with 12 nucleotides matching TRBD2. The length of the CDR3 is 15 residues. After removal of 4 bases from V and 2 bases from J, the junction contained 6 bases not matched to a gene. Germline V gives CDR1 GTSNPN, CDR2 SVGIG (reference sequence). The CDR3 region is CAWTLLAGGTYEQYF. CDR3 DNA sequence: TGTGCCTGGACCCTACTAGCGGGGGGCACCTACGAGCAGTACTTC. Using reference TRBV30 and TRBJ2-7 for the parts outside the CDR3, the full variable domain is SQTIHQWPATLVQPVGSPLSLECTVEGTSNPNLYWYRQAAGRGLQLLFYSVGIGQISSEVPQNLSASRPQDRQFILSSKKLLLSDSGFYLCAWTLLAGGTYEQYFGPGTRLTVT.

V is TRBV12-3 or TRBV12-4 and J is TRBJ2-6; TRBD2 aligns across 7 bases. The CDR3 is 16 residues long. With V trimmed by 7 bases and J by 0 bases, 6 bases remained unmatched. CDR3 in amino acids: CASKAGLTSGANVLTF. DNA of the CDR3: TGTGCCAGCAAGGCGGGACTAACCTCTGGGGCCAACGTCCTGACTTTC.

This clonotype was seen only a few times. The chain joins TRBV3-1 to TRBJ2-2, with D unclear. Germline CDR1 is LGHDT and CDR2 is YNNKEL (reference sequence). The CDR3 has 13 amino acids. The ends were cut back, 5 bases at V and 6 bases at J, with 10 bases in the middle. The CDR3: CASSFRMAGELFF. The CDR3 DNA reads TGTGCCAGCAGCTTCCGGATGGCCGGGGAGCTGTTTTTT.

V usage is TRBV15 and J usage is TRBJ1-2; D is undetermined. The CDR3 consists of 16 residues. V shed 5 bases and J shed 4 bases, with 20 bases lying between them. Looked up from germline, CDR1 is LNHNV and CDR2 is YYDKDF (reference sequence). DNA of the CDR3: TGTGCCACCAGCGGGAGAGATTGGGCCTTGCCCTATGGCTACACCTTC. It is translated as CATSGRDWALPYGYTF.

The chain combines TRBV6-1 with TRBJ2-1, with D possibly being TRBD1 (5 bases). CDR1 and CDR2 from the germline V gene are MNHNS and SASEGT. The CDR3 has 14 amino acids. Between the trimmed V and J ends, which lost 6 bases and 2 bases, there was a span of 11 bases. As DNA, the CDR3 is TGTGCCAGCAGAGACAGCCTTGCCTACAATGAGCAGTTCTTC. Protein product: CASRDSLAYNEQFF.

The chain carries TRBV9 and TRBJ2-7, with D perhaps matching TRBD1 (6 bases). The CDR3 spans 16 residues. V was pared by 3 bases and J by 0 bases, with 16 bases between. Per germline, CDR1 SGDLS and CDR2 YYNGEE. CDR3: CASSARSGVSSYEQYF. As DNA, the CDR3 is TGTGCCAGCAGCGCCCGTTCAGGGGTGAGCTCCTACGAGCAGTACTTC.

The gene calls are TRBV3-1 and TRBJ2-3; D not resolved. V shed 0 bases and J shed 3 bases, with 10 bases lying between them. Germline-derived CDR1 and CDR2 are LGHDT and YNNKEL (reference sequence). The CDR3 is 15 residues long. This CDR3 is CASSQEGSLTDTQYF. The CDR3 DNA reads as TGTGCCAGCAGCCAAGAAGGTTCGTTAACAGATACGCAGTATTTT.

The chain links TRBV7-9 to TRBJ2-7; D gene unclear. The CDR3 spans 12 residues. The germline gives CDR1 SEHNR, CDR2 FQNEAQ (reference sequence). Between the trimmed V and J ends, which lost 5 bases and 2 bases, there was a span of 7 bases. CDR3 sequence (DNA): TGTGCCAGCAGCAACCGTCCCTACGAGCAGTACTTC. Translated: CASSNRPYEQYF. Variable domain in full (rest from reference TRBV7-9 and TRBJ2-7): DTGVSQNPRHKITKRGQNVTFRCDPISEHNRLYWYRQTLGQGPEFLTYFQNEAQLEKSRLLSDRFSAERPKGSFSTLEIQRTEQGDSAMYLCASSNRPYEQYFGPGTRLTVT.

This clonotype was detected only a few times. The chain has TRBV5-5 and TRBJ2-3, with 8 bases lining up with TRBD2. V was clipped by 3 bases and J by 4 bases; unmatched bases: 10. Germline lookup yields CDR1 SGHKS and CDR2 YYEKEE (reference sequence). CDR3 length: 16 amino acids. Written as DNA, the CDR3 is TGTGCCAGCAGCTCCCAGCCGGGGGGGGTTGCAGATACGCAGTATTTT. Residues: CASSSQPGGVADTQYF.

The rearrangement uses TRBV7-9 and TRBJ2-7; D gene unclear. CDR1 SEHNR and CDR2 FQNEAQ come from the germline V gene (reference sequence). The V and J ends lost 0 bases and 7 bases respectively, with 13 bases between them. CDR3 length: 14 amino acids. DNA for the CDR3: TGTGCCAGCAGCTTAGCGTCTTGGGGTAGGGAGCAGTACTTC. The encoded protein is CASSLASWGREQYF.

This clonotype was counted ten times or more. The rearrangement links TRBV7-2 to TRBJ1-2; no firm D call. Between the trimmed V and J ends, which lost 0 bases and 2 bases, there was a span of 10 bases. Germline CDR1 and CDR2: SGHTA and FQGNSA. This CDR3 is built from 15 residues. CDR3: CASSLAGSANYGYTF. DNA for the CDR3: TGTGCCAGCAGCTTAGCCGGCAGCGCCAACTATGGCTACACCTTC.

This clonotype has only a few counts. The chain couples TRBV7-9 to TRBJ2-7; D may match TRBD1 or TRBD2 (5 bases each). This CDR3 has 13 residues. Germline V CDR1 and CDR2: SEHNR, FQNEAQ (reference sequence). V was cut by 7 bases and J by 7 bases, with 17 bases left in between. CDR3: CASISNQGREQYF. The CDR3 DNA is TGTGCCAGCATCTCGAACCAGGGACGGGAGCAGTACTTC.

The sample holds many counts of this clonotype. The chain carries TRBV7-3 and TRBJ2-7; possibly TRBD2 for D (6 bases). V shed 5 bases and J shed 6 bases, with 14 bases lying between them. Germline V gene data show CDR1 as SGHTA and CDR2 as FQGTGA. The CDR3 contains 13 residues. The DNA of the CDR3 is TGTGCCAGCAGCGCTACGGGACTTACCGAGCAGTACTTC. Translating gives CASSATGLTEQYF.